This T cell receptor (beta chain) was captured in a study of cytomegalovirus exposure and HLA in healthy donors. Germline CDR1 reads SNHLY; CDR2 reads FYNNEI. V lost 8 bases to trimming and J lost 2 bases; unmatched junction nucleotides: 3. The CDR3 extends over 14 amino acids. This table comes from immunoSEQ multiplex PCR, and its TCRdb copy is limited to in-frame clones, with some not included. This table has fewer than 75,000 clones, roughly 92% appearing once. The chain joins TRBV2 to TRBJ2-3, with 11 bases lining up with TRBD2. This clonotype was obtained from a woman aged 18-29 years in good health and CMV-seropositive. The sequenced sample was PBMCs. The CDR3 coding sequence is TGTGCCAGCCGACTAGCGGGGAACACAGATACGCAGTATTTT. Its translation is CASRLAGNTDTQYF.